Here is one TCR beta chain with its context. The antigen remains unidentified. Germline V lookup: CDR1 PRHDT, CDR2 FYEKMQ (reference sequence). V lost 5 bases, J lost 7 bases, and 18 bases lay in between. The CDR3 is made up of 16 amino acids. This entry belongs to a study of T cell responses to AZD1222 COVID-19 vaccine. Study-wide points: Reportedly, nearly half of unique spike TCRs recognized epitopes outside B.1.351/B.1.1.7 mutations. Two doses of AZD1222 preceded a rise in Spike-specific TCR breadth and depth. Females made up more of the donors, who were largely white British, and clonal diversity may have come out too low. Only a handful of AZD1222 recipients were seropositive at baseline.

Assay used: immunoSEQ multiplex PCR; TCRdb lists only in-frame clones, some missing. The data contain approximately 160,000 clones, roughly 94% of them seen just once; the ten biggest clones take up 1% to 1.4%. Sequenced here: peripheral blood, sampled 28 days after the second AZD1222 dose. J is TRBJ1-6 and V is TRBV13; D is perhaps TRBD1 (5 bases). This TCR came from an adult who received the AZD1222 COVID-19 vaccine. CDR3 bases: TGTGCCAGCAGCATCTCCCGGGACCTGTCCAATTCACCCCTCCACTTT. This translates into CASSISRDLSNSPLHF.